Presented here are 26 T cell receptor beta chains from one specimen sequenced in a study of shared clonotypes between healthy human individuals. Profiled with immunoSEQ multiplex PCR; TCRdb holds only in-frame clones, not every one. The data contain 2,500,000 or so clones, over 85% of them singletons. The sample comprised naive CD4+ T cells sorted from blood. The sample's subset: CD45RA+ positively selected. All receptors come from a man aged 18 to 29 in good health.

This CDR3 reads CASSPTFLGQSNTGELFF. In nucleotides, the CDR3 is TGTGCCAGCAGCCCCACTTTTCTAGGACAGTCGAACACCGGGGAGCTGTTTTTT. The V and J genes are TRBV11-3 and TRBJ2-2; D possibly corresponds to TRBD1 (6 bases). Trimming shortened V by 5 bases and J by 0 bases, and 19 bases separated the two germline ends. The CDR3 extends over 18 amino acids. Germline loops: CDR1 SGHNT, CDR2 YENEEA.

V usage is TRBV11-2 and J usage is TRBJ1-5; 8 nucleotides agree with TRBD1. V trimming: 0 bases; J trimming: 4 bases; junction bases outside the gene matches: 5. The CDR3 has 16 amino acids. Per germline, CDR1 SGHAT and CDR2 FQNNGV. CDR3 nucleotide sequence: TGTGCCAGCAGCTTAGATCATTACAGGGGGAATCAGCCCCAGCATTTT. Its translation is CASSLDHYRGNQPQHF.

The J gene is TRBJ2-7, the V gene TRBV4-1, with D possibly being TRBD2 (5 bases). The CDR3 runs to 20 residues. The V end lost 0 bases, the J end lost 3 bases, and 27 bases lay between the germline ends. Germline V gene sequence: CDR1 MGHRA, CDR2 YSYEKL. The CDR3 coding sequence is TGCGCCAGCAGCCAAGATCAAGGGCGGACTCCCTCTGGCCCGTACTACGAGCAGTACTTC. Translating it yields CASSQDQGRTPSGPYYEQYF.

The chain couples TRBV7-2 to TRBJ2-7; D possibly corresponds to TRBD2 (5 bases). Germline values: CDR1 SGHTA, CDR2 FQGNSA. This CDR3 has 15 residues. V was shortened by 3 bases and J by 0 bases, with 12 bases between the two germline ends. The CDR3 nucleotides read TGTGCCAGCAGCTTCAGCGGTGAAAGCTCCTACGAGCAGTACTTC. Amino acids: CASSFSGESSYEQYF. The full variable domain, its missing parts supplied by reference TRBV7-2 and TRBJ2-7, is GAGVSQSPSNKVTEKGKDVELRCDPISGHTALYWYRQSLGQGLEFLIYFQGNSAPDKSGLPSDRFSAERTGGSVSTLTIQRTQQEDSAVYLCASSFSGESSYEQYFGPGTRLTVT.

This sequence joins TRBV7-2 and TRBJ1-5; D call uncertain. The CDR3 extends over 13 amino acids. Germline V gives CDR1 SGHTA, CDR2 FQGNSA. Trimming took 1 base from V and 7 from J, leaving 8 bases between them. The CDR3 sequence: CASSLGVTQPQHF. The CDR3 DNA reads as TGTGCCAGCAGCTTAGGGGTTACCCAGCCCCAGCATTTT. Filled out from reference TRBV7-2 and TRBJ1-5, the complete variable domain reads GAGVSQSPSNKVTEKGKDVELRCDPISGHTALYWYRQSLGQGLEFLIYFQGNSAPDKSGLPSDRFSAERTGGSVSTLTIQRTQQEDSAVYLCASSLGVTQPQHFGDGTRLSIL.

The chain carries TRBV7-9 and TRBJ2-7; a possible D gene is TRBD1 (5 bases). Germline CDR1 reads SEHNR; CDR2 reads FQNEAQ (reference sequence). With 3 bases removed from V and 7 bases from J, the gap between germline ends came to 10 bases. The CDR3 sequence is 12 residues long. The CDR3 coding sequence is TGTGCCAGCAGCTTGGGCAAGGGGGAGCAGTACTTC. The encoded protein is CASSLGKGEQYF.

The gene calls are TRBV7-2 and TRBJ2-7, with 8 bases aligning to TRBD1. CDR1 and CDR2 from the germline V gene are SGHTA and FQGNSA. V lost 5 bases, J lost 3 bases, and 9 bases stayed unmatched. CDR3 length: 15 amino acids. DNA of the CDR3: TGTGCCAGCAGCATCTCCGGCGACAGGGGCTACGAGCAGTACTTC. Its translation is CASSISGDRGYEQYF.

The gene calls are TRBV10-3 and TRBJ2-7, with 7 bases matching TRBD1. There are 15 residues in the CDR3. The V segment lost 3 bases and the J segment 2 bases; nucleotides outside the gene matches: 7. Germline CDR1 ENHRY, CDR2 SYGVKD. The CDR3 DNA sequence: TGTGCCATCAGTGACTCTGAGACAGGGACCTACGAGCAGTACTTC. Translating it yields CAISDSETGTYEQYF.

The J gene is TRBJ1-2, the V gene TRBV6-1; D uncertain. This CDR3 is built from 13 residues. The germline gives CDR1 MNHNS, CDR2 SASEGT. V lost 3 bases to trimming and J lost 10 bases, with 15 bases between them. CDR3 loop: CASSDPGPFDYTF. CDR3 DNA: TGTGCCAGCAGTGACCCAGGCCCTTTCGACTACACCTTC.

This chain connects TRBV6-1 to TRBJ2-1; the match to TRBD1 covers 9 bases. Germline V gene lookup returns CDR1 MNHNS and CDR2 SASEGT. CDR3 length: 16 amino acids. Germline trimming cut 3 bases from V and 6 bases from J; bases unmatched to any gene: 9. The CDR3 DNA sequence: TGTGCCAGCAGTGATGTACAGGGGGCGTCGGGCAATGAGCAGTTCTTC. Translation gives CASSDVQGASGNEQFF.

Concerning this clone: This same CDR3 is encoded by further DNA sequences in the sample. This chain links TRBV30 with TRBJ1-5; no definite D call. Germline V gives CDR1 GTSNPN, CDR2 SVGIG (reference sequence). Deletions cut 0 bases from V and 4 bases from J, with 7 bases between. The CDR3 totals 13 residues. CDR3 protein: CAWSVAGNQPQHF. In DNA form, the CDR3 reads TGTGCCTGGAGTGTTGCGGGAAATCAGCCCCAGCATTTT.

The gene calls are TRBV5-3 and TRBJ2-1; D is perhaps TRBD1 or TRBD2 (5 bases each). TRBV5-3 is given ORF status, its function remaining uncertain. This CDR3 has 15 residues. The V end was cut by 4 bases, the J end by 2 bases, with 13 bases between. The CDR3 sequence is CARSHWGLAYNEQFF. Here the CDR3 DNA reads TGTGCCAGAAGCCATTGGGGGTTGGCCTACAATGAGCAGTTCTTC.

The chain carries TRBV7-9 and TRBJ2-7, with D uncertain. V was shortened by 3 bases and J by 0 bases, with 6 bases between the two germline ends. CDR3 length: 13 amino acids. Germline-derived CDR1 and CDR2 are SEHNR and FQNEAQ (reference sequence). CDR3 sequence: CASSFVNSYEQYF. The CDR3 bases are TGTGCCAGCAGCTTTGTCAACTCCTACGAGCAGTACTTC.

CDR3 protein: CASSPYAGVIGNTIYF. The CDR3 bases are TGTGCCAGCTCACCTTATGCAGGGGTTATCGGAAACACCATATATTTT. This chain uses TRBV18 with TRBJ1-3; weak D call: TRBD1 (6 bases). This CDR3 has 16 residues. The V and J ends lost 3 bases and 4 bases respectively, with 16 bases between them. Germline V gene lookup returns CDR1 KGHSH and CDR2 LQKENI. Filled out from reference TRBV18 and TRBJ1-3, the complete variable domain reads NAGVMQNPRHLVRRRGQEARLRCSPMKGHSHVYWYRQLPEEGLKFMVYLQKENIIDESGMPKERFSAEFPKEGPSILRIQQVVRGDSAAYFCASSPYAGVIGNTIYFGEGSWLTVV.

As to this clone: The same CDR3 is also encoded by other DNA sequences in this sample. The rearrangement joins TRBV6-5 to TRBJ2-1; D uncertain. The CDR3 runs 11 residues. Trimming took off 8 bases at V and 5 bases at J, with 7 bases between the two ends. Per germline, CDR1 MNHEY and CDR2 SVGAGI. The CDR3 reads CASGGNNEQFF. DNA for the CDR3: TGTGCCAGCGGTGGGAACAATGAGCAGTTCTTC.

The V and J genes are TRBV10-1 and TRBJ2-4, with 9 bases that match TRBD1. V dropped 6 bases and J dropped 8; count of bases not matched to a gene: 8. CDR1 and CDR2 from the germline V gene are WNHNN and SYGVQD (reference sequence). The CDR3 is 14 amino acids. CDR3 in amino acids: CASSSGTGKDIQYF. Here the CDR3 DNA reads TGCGCCAGCAGCTCCGGGACAGGGAAAGACATTCAGTACTTC.

As DNA, the CDR3 is TGTGCCAGCAGTTTATTCCTCCCTAGGGGATACGGCTACGAGCAGTACTTC. It yields the protein CASSLFLPRGYGYEQYF. This sequence joins TRBV28 and TRBJ2-7, with D perhaps TRBD1 (5 bases). The CDR3 has 17 residues. The germline V gene has CDR1 MDHEN and CDR2 SYDVKM. Trimming removed 1 base at V and 3 bases at J, with 19 bases between.

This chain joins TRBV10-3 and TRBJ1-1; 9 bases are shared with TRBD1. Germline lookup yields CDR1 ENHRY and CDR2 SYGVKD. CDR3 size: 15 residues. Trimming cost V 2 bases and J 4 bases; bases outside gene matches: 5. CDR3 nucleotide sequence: TGTGCCATCAGTGAGCGGACAGGGGAGGGCACTGAAGCTTTCTTT. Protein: CAISERTGEGTEAFF.

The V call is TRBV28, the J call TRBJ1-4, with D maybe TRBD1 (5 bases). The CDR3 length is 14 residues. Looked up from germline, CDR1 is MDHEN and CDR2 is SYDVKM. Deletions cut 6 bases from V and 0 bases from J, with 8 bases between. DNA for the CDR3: TGTGCCAGCAGAATGACAGCAACTAATGAAAAACTGTTTTTT. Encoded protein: CASRMTATNEKLFF. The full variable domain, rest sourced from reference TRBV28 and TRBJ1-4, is DVKVTQSSRYLVKRTGEKVFLECVQDMDHENMFWYRQDPGLGLRLIYFSYDVKMKEKGDIPEGYSVSREKKERFSLILESASTNQTSMYLCASRMTATNEKLFFGSGTQLSVL.

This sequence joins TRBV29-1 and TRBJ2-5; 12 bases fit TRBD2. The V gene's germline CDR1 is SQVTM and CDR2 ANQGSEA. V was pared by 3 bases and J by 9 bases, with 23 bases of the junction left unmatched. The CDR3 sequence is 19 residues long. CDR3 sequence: CSVDSPPASGGAPTAAQYF. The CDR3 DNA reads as TGCAGCGTTGATTCCCCCCCGGCTAGCGGGGGGGCCCCCACCGCGGCCCAGTACTTC.

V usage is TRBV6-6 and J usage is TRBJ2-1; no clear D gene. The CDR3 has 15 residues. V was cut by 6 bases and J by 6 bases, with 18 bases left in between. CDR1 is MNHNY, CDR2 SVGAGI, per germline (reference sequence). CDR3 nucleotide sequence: TGTGCCAGCAGCCACGACTTGGGAAGAATCAATGAGCAGTTCTTC. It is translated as CASSHDLGRINEQFF.

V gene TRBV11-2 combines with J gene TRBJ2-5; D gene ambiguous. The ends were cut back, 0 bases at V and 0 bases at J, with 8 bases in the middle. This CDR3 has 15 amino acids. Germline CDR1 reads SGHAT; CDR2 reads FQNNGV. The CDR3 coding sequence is TGTGCCAGCAGCTTAGATTTGACACACCAAGAGACCCAGTACTTC. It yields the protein CASSLDLTHQETQYF.

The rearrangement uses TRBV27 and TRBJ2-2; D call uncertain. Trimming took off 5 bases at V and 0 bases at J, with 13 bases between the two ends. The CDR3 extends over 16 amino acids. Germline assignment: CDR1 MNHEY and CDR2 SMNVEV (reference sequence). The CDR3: CASSLDAASNTGELFF. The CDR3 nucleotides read TGTGCCAGCAGTCTCGATGCGGCCTCGAACACCGGGGAGCTGTTTTTT.

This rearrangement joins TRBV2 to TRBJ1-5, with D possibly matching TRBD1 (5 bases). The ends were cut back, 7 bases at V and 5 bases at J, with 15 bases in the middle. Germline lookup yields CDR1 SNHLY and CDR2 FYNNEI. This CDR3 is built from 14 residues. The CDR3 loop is CASTPQGGDQPQHF. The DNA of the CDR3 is TGTGCCAGCACTCCGCAGGGAGGGGATCAGCCCCAGCATTTT.

DNA for the CDR3: TGTGCCAGCAGTTTATCGGGACTAGTATTTGAGACCCAGTACTTC. It translates to CASSLSGLVFETQYF. This chain joins TRBV27 and TRBJ2-5, with 8 bases that match TRBD2. V was pared by 0 bases and J by 5 bases, with 5 bases of the junction left unmatched. The CDR3 loop spans 15 amino acids. In germline, CDR1 is MNHEY, CDR2 SMNVEV (reference sequence).

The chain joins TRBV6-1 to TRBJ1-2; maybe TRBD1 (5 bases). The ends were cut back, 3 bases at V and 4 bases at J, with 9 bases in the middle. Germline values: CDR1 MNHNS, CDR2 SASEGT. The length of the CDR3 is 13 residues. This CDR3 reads CASSDPGRYGYTF. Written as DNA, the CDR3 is TGTGCCAGCAGTGACCCAGGGCGCTATGGCTACACCTTC.